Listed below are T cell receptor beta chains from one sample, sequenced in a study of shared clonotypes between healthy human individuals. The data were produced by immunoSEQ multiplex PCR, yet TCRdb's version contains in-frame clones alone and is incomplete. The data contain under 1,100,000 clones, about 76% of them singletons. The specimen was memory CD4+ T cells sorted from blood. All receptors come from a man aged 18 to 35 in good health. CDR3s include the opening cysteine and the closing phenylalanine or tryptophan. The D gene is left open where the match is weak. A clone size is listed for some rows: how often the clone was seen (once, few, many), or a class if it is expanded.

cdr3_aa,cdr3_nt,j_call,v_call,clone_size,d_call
CASSLEGAGNTEAFF,TGCGCCAGCAGCTTGGAAGGGGCAGGGAACACTGAAGCTTTCTTT,TRBJ1-1,TRBV5-1,few,NA
CASSLGGLSYEQYF,TGTGCCAGCAGCTTAGGAGGACTCTCCTACGAGCAGTACTTC,TRBJ2-7,TRBV7-2,few,NA
CASSLALGGPPLPNQPQHF,TGTGCCAGCAGCTTGGCCTTAGGGGGCCCCCCTCTCCCCAATCAGCCCCAGCATTTT,TRBJ1-5,TRBV5-5,NA,TRBD1
CASSSPARGNQPQHF,TGTGCCAGCAGCTCCCCGGCGCGGGGCAATCAGCCCCAGCATTTT,TRBJ1-5,TRBV5-8,NA,NA
CAWKSSGKNIQYF,TGTGCCTGGAAGAGTAGCGGCAAAAACATTCAGTACTTC,TRBJ2-4,TRBV30,NA,NA
CASKRGAVDTQYF,TGTGCCAGTAAGCGGGGGGCCGTAGATACGCAGTATTTT,TRBJ2-3,TRBV30,NA,TRBD2
CATSGPNQPQHF,TGTGCCACCTCGGGACCTAATCAGCCCCAGCATTTT,TRBJ1-5,TRBV28,NA,NA
CASSPGDRYQETQYF,TGTGCCAGCAGCCCGGGGGACAGGTACCAAGAGACCCAGTACTTC,TRBJ2-5,TRBV5-4,NA,TRBD1
CASSRTSGGQVFTDTQYF,TGTGCCAGCAGCCGGACTAGCGGGGGTCAAGTCTTCACAGATACGCAGTATTTT,TRBJ2-3,TRBV9,NA,TRBD2
CASRDPRSSYNSPLHF,TGTGCCAGTAGGGACCCGCGGAGCTCCTATAATTCACCCCTCCACTTT,TRBJ1-6,TRBV19,NA,NA
CASRAGDTGELFF,TGTGCCAGCAGAGCAGGGGATACCGGGGAGCTGTTTTTT,TRBJ2-2,TRBV11-2,NA,NA
CSARDTGIQYF,TGCAGTGCTAGAGATACAGGGATCCAGTACTTC,TRBJ2-5,TRBV20-1,few,NA
CASKKRQAPFEQYF,TGTGCCAGCAAGAAGAGACAGGCGCCTTTCGAGCAGTACTTC,TRBJ2-7,TRBV6-1,NA,NA
CASSGQGRETQYF,TGTGCCAGTTCTGGACAGGGCCGGGAGACCCAGTACTTC,TRBJ2-5,TRBV11-1,NA,TRBD1
CSVGRQGLYSYEQYF,TGCAGCGTTGGACGACAGGGGCTATACTCCTACGAGCAGTACTTC,TRBJ2-7,TRBV29-1,NA,TRBD1
CASSSGGGGQYTQYF,TGTGCCAGCAGCTCGGGGGGCGGGGGGCAATATACGCAGTATTTT,TRBJ2-3,TRBV7-2,NA,TRBD2
CASSSTRGSEQYF,TGTGCCAGCAGCTCAACCAGGGGGTCCGAGCAGTACTTC,TRBJ2-7,TRBV21-1,NA,NA
CASGRRLADFPEQYF,TGTGCCAGCGGCCGGCGGCTAGCGGATTTCCCCGAGCAGTACTTC,TRBJ2-7,TRBV27,NA,TRBD2
CASSSSGVGIQYF,TGCGCCAGCAGCTCTAGCGGGGTAGGCATTCAGTACTTC,TRBJ2-4,TRBV10-1,NA,TRBD2
CASSLEPSPIGNTIYF,TGCGCCAGCAGCTTGGAACCGTCCCCAATCGGAAACACCATATATTTT,TRBJ1-3,TRBV5-1,NA,NA
CASSLWFGDTGELFF,TGTGCCAGCAGCCTGTGGTTCGGAGACACCGGGGAGCTGTTTTTT,TRBJ2-2,TRBV5-6,NA,NA
CASSQGGSAYNEQFF,TGCGCCAGCAGCCAAGGGGGCAGCGCATACAATGAGCAGTTCTTC,TRBJ2-1,TRBV4-3,NA,NA
CASSFSGGATGEQYF,TGTGCCAGCTCCTTTTCCGGGGGGGCAACGGGCGAGCAGTACTTC,TRBJ2-7,TRBV27,NA,TRBD2
CASSSPSTGRAGELFF,TGTGCCAGCAGTTCTCCCTCGACAGGGAGGGCCGGGGAGCTGTTTTTT,TRBJ2-2,TRBV28,once,NA
CASSFSNSETQYF,TGTGCCAGCAGCTTCTCCAACTCGGAGACCCAGTACTTC,TRBJ2-5,TRBV5-8,NA,NA
CASSFAGFSEQYF,TGTGCCAGCAGCTTCGCAGGGTTTTCCGAGCAGTACTTC,TRBJ2-7,TRBV5-5,NA,NA